This TCR beta chain was retrieved from a study of shared clonotypes between healthy human individuals. Study-wide background: Each donor's CD8 memory used one plate, CD8 naive two, each CD4 subset three.

The V end was cut by 6 bases, the J end by 0 bases, with 9 bases between. Germline values: CDR1 MDHEN, CDR2 SYDVKM. This CDR3 contains 15 residues. Data came from immunoSEQ multiplex PCR; TCRdb stores just in-frame clones and leaves some out. The table shows over 2 million clones, with 85% to 95% occurring only once. CD4+ cells were split into CD45RA+ naive and CD45RA-negative memory subsets. This receptor was identified in a man younger than 35 in good health. Some clones in this sample may be carry-over from other donors' samples. The sequenced sample was naive CD4+ T cells from PBMCs. The subset denotes: CD45RA+ positively selected. V gene TRBV28 combines with J gene TRBJ2-6; D ambiguous. This CDR3 reads CASSFHNSGANVLTF. The CDR3 bases are TGTGCCAGCAGCTTTCACAACTCTGGGGCCAACGTCCTGACTTTC.